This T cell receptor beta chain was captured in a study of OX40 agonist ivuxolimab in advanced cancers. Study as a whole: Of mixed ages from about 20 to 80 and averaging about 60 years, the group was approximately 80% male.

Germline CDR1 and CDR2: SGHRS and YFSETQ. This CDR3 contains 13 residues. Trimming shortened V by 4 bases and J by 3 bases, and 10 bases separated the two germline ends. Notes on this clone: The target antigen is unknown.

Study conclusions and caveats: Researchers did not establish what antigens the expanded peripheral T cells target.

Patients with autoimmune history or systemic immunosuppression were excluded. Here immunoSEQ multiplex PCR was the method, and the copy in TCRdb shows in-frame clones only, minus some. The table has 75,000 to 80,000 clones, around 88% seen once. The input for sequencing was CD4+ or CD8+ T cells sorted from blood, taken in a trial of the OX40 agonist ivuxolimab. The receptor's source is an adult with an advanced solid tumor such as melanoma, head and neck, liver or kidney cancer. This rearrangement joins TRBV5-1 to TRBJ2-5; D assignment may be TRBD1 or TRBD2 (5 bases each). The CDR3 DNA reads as TGCGCCAGCAGCCGGGACCACAAAGAGACCCAGTACTTC. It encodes CASSRDHKETQYF. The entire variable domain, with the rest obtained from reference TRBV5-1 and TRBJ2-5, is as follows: KAGVTQTPRYLIKTRGQQVTLSCSPISGHRSVSWYQQTPGQGLQFLFEYFSETQRNKGNFPGRFSGRQFSNSRSEMNVSTLELGDSALYLCASSRDHKETQYFGPGTRLLVL.